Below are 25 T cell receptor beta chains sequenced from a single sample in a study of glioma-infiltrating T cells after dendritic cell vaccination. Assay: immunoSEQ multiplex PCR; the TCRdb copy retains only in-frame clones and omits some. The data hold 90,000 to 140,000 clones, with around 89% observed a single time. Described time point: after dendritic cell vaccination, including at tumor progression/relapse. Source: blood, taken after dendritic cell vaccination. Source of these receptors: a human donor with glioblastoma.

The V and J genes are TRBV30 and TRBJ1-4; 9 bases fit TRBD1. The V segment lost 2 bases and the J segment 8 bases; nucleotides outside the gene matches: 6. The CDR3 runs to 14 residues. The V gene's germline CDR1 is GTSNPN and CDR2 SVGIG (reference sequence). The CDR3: CAWSPQGAGEKLFF. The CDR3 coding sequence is TGTGCCTGGAGTCCACAGGGGGCAGGGGAAAAACTGTTTTTT.

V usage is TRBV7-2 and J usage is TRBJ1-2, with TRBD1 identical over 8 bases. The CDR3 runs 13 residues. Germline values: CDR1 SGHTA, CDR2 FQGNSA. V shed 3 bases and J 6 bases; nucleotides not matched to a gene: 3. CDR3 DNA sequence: TGTGCCAGCAGCTTGGGACAGGCTGATGGCTACACCTTC. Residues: CASSLGQADGYTF. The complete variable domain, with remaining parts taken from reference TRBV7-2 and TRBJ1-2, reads GAGVSQSPSNKVTEKGKDVELRCDPISGHTALYWYRQSLGQGLEFLIYFQGNSAPDKSGLPSDRFSAERTGGSVSTLTIQRTQQEDSAVYLCASSLGQADGYTFGSGTRLTVV.

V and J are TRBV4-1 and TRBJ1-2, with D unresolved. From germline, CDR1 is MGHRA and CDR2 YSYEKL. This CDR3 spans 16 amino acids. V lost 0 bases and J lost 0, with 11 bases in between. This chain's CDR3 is CASSQDHARTNYGYTF. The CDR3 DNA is TGCGCCAGCAGCCAAGATCATGCGAGAACTAACTATGGCTACACCTTC.

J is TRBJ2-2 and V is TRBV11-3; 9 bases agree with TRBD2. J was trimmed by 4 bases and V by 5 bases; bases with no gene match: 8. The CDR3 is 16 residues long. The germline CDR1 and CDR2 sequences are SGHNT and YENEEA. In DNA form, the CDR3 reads TGTGCCAGCAGCCCTCATAGCGGGAGCGTCACCGGGGAGCTGTTTTTT. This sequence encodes CASSPHSGSVTGELFF. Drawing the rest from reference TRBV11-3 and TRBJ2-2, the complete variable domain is EAGVVQSPRYKIIEKKQPVAFWCNPISGHNTLYWYLQNLGQGPELLIRYENEEAVDDSQLPKDRFSAERLKGVDSTLKIQPAELGDSAVYLCASSPHSGSVTGELFFGEGSRLTVL.

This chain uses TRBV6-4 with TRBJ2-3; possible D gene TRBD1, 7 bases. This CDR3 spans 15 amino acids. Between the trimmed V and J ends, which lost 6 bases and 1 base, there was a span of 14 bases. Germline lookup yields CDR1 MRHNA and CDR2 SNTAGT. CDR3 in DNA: TGTGCCAGCAGCCCCCAGGGGGGTCGCACAGATACGCAGTATTTT. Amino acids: CASSPQGGRTDTQYF.

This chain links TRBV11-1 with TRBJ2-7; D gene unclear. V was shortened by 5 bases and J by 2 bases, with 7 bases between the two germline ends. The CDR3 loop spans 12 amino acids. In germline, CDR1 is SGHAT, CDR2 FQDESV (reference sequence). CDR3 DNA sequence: TGTGCCAGCAGCCAGATGACCTACGAGCAGTACTTC. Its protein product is CASSQMTYEQYF.

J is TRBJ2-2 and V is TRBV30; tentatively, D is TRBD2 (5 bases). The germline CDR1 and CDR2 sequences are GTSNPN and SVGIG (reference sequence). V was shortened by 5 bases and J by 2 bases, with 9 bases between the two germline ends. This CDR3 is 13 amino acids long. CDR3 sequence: CAWGGGNTGELFF. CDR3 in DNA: TGTGCCTGGGGTGGAGGTAACACCGGGGAGCTGTTTTTT. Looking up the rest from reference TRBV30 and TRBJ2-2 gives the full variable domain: SQTIHQWPATLVQPVGSPLSLECTVEGTSNPNLYWYRQAAGRGLQLLFYSVGIGQISSEVPQNLSASRPQDRQFILSSKKLLLSDSGFYLCAWGGGNTGELFFGEGSRLTVL.

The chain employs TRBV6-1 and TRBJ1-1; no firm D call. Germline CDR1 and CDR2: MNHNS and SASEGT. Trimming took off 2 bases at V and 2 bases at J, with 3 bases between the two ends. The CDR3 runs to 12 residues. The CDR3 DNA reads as TGTGCCAGCAGTGAACATAACACTGAAGCTTTCTTT. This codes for CASSEHNTEAFF.

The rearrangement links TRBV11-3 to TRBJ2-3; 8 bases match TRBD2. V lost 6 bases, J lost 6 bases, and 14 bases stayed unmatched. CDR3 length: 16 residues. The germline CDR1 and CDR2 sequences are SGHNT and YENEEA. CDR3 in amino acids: CASRVGSSGKWDTQYF. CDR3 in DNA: TGTGCCAGCAGAGTAGGGAGTAGCGGGAAGTGGGATACGCAGTATTTT.

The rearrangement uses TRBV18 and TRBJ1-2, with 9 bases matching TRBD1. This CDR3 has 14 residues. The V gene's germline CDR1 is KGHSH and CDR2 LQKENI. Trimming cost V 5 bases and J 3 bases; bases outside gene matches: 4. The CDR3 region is CASSSGQGYYGYTF. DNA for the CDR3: TGTGCCAGCTCATCCGGACAGGGGTACTATGGCTACACCTTC.

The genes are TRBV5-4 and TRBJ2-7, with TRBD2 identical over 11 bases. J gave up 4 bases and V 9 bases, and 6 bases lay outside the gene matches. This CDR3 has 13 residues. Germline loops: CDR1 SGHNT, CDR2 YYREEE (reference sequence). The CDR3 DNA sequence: TGTGCCAACTTAGCGGGAGGGCCGTACGAGCAGTACTTC. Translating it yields CANLAGGPYEQYF.

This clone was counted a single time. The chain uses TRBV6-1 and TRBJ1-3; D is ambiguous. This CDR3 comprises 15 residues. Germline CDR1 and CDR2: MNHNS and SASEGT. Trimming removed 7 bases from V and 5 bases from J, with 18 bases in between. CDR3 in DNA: TGTGCCAGCATCCCGAACGGCCAGAGGAGAAACACCATATATTTT. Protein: CASIPNGQRRNTIYF.

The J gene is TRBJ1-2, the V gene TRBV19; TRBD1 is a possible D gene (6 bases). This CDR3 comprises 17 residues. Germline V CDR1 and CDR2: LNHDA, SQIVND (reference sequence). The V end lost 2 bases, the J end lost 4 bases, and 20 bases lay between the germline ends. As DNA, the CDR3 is TGTGCCAGTAGTATAATACAGGGCCAAAACCGGCCCTATGGCTACACCTTC. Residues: CASSIIQGQNRPYGYTF.

In nucleotides, the CDR3 is TGTGCCAGCAGCCCGCAGGGGGGCTATTCAACCTACGAGCAGTACTTC. Amino acids: CASSPQGGYSTYEQYF. The chain recombines TRBV9 with TRBJ2-7; weak D call: TRBD1 (7 bases). The germline V gene has CDR1 SGDLS and CDR2 YYNGEE. This CDR3 has 16 amino acids. Trimming cost V 4 bases and J 2 bases, with 19 bases left between them.

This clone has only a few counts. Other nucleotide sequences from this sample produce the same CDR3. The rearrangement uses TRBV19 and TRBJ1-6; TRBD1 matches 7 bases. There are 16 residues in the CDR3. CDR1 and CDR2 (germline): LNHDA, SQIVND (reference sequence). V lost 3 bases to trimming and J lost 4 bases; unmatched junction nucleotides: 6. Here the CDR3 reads CASSMTGYTYNSPLHF. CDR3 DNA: TGTGCCAGTAGTATGACAGGGTATACGTATAATTCACCCCTCCACTTT.

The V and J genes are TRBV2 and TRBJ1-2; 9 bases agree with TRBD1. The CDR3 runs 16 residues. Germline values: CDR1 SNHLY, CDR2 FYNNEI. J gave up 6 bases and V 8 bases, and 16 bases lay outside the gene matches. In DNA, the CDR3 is TGTGCCAGCTCTAGGGACAGGGTATTACGGGGGGATGGCTACACCTTC. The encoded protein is CASSRDRVLRGDGYTF.

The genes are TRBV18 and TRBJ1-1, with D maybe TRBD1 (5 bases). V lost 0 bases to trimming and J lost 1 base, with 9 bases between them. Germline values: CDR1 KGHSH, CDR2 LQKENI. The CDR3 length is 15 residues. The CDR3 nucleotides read TGTGCCAGCTCACCACCTGGAGGGGAGAACACTGAAGCTTTCTTT. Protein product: CASSPPGGENTEAFF.

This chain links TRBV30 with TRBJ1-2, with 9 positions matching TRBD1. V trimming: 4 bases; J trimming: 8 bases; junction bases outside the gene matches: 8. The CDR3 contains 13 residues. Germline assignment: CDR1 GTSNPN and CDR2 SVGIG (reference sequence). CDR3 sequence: CAWTRDRAGGYTF. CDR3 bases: TGTGCCTGGACCCGGGACAGGGCGGGCGGCTACACCTTC.

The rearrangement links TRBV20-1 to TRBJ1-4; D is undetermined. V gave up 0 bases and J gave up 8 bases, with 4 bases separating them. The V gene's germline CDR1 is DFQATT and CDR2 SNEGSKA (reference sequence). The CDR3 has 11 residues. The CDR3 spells CSARDREKLFF. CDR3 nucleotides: TGCAGTGCTAGAGACAGGGAAAAACTGTTTTTT.

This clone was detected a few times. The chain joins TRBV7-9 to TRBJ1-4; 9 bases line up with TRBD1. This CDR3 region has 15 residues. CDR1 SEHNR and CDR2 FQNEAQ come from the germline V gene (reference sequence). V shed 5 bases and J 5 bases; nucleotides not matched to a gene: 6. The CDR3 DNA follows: TGTGCCAGCAGCCAAAGGACAGGGGTCAATGAAAAACTGTTTTTT. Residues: CASSQRTGVNEKLFF.

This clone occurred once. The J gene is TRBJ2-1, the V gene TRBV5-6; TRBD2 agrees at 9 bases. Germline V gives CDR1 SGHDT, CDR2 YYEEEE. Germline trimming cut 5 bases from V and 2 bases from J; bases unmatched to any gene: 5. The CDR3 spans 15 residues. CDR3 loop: CASRETSGPYNEQFF. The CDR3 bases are TGTGCCAGCAGGGAGACTAGCGGCCCCTACAATGAGCAGTTCTTC.

CDR3: CASSLRGRGYGYTF. The CDR3 bases are TGTGCCAGCAGCTTGAGGGGTCGGGGGTATGGCTACACCTTC. The rearrangement links TRBV5-4 to TRBJ1-2; TRBD1 is a possible D gene (5 bases). The germline V gene encodes CDR1 SGHNT and CDR2 YYREEE (reference sequence). The CDR3 sequence is 14 residues long. V was trimmed by 1 base and J by 5 bases, leaving 12 bases between them.

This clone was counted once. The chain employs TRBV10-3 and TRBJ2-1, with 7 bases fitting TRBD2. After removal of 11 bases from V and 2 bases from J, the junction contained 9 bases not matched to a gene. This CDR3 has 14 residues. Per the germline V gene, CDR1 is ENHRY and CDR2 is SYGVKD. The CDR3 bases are TGTGCCGTAAACGCCGGACTAGCCTACAATGAGCAGTTCTTC. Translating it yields CAVNAGLAYNEQFF.

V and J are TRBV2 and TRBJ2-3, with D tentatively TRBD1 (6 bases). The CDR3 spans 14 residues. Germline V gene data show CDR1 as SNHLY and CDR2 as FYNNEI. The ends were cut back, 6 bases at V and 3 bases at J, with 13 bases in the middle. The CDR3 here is CASRKQGGTDTQYF. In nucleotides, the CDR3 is TGTGCCAGCAGAAAACAGGGTGGAACAGATACGCAGTATTTT.

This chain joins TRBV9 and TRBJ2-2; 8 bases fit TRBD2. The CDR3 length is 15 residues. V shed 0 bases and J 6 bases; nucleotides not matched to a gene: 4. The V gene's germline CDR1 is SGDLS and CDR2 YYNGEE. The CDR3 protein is CASSVVSGEAGELFF. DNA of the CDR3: TGTGCCAGCAGCGTAGTTAGCGGGGAAGCCGGGGAGCTGTTTTTT.